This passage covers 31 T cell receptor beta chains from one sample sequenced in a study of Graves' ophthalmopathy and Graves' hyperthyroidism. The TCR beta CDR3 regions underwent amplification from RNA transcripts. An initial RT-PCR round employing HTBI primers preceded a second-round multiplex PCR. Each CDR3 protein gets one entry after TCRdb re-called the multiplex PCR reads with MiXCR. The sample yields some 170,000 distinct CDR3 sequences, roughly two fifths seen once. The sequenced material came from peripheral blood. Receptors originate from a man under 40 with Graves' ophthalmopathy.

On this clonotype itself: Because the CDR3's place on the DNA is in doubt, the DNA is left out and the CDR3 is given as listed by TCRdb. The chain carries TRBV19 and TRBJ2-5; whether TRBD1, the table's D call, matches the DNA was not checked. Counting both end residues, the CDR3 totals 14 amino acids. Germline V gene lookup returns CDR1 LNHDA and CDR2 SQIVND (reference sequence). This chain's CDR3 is CASRSGLSWETQYF.

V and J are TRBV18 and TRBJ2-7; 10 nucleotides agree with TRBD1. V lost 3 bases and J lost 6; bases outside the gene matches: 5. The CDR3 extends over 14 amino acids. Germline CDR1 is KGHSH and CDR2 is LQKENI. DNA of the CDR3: TGTGCCAGCTCACCCGGGACAGGGGTACGCGAGCAGTACTTC. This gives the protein CASSPGTGVREQYF.

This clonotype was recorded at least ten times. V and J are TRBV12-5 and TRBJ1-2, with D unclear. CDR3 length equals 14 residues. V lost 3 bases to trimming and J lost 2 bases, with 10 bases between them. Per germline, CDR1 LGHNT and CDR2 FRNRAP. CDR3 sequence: CASGLIGENYGYTF. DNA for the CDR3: TGTGCTAGTGGTTTAATAGGAGAGAACTATGGCTACACCTTC.

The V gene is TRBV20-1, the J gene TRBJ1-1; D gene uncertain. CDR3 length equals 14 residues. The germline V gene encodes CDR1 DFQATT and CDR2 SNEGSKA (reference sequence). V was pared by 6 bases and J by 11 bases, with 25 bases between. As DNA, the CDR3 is TGCAGTGCCCCAGGCGTGGACGGTTTAGGTGGGGCTTTCTTT. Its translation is CSAPGVDGLGGAFF.

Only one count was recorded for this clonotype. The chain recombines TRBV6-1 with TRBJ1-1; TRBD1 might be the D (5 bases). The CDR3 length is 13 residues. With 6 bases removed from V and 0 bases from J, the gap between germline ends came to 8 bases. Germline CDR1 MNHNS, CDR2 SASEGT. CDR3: CASRQDMNTEAFF. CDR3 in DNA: TGTGCCAGCAGGCAGGACATGAACACTGAAGCTTTCTTT.

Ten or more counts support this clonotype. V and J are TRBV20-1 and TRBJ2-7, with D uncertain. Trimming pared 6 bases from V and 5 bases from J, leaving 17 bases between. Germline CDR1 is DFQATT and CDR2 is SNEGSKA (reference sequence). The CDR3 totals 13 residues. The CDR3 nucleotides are TGCAGTGCACAAACGACCTCACCCCACGAGCAGTACTTC. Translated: CSAQTTSPHEQYF.

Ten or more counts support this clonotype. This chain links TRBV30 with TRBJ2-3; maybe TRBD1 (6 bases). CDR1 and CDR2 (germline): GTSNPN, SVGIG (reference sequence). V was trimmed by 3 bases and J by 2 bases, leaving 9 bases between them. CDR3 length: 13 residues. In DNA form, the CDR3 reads TGTGCCTGGAGGGGACAAGTCACAGATACGCAGTATTTT. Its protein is CAWRGQVTDTQYF.

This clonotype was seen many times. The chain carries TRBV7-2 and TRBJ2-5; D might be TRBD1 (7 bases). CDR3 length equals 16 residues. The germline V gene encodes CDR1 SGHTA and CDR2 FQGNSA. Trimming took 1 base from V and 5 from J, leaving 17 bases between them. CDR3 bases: TGTGCCAGCAGCTTAGGGTCGTCGGCAGGGGGGGAGACCCAGTACTTC. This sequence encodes CASSLGSSAGGETQYF.

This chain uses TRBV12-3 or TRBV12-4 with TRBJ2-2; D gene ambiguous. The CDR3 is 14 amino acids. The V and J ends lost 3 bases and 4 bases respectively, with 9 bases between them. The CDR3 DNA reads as TGTGCCAGCAGTTTGGATCAGATCACCGGGGAGCTGTTTTTT. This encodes CASSLDQITGELFF.

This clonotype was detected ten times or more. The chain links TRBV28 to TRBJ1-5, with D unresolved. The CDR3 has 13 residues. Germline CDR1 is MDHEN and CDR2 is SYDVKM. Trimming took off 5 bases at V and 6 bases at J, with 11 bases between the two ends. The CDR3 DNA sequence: TGTGCCAGCAGTCAGCGGTGGACTCAGCCCCAGCATTTT. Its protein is CASSQRWTQPQHF.

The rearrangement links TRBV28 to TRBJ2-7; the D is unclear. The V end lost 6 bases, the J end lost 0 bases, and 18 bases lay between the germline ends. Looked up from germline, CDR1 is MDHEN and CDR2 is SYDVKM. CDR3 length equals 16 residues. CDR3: CASSQEVSIGSYEQYF. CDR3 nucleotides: TGTGCCAGCAGCCAAGAGGTCAGCATTGGCTCCTACGAGCAGTACTTC.

The DNA for the CDR3 is TGTGCCAGCAGTCAACCCCGGATGAACTATGGCTACACCTTC. Translated, it gives CASSQPRMNYGYTF. V usage is TRBV28 and J usage is TRBJ1-2; D is ambiguous. Germline CDR1 reads MDHEN; CDR2 reads SYDVKM. The CDR3 runs 14 residues. Between the trimmed V and J ends, which lost 5 bases and 2 bases, there was a span of 12 bases.

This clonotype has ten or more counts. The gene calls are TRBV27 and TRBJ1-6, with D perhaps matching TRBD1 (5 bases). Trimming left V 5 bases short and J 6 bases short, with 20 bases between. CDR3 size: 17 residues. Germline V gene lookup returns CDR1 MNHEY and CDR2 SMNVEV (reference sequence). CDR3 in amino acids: CASSRLTATTINSPLHF. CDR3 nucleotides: TGTGCCAGCAGTCGGTTGACAGCAACCACCATTAATTCACCCCTCCACTTT.

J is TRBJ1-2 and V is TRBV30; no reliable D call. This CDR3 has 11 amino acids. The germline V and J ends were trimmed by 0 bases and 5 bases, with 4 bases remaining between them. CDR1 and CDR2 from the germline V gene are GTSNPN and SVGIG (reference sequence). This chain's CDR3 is CAWSVQYGYTF. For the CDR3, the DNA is TGTGCCTGGAGTGTACAGTATGGCTACACCTTC.

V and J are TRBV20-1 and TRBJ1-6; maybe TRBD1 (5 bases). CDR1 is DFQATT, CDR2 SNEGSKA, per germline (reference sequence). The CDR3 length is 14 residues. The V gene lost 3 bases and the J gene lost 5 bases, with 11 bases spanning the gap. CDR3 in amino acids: CSAREGRNNSPLHF. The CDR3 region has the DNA TGCAGTGCTAGGGAGGGACGGAATAATTCACCCCTCCACTTT.

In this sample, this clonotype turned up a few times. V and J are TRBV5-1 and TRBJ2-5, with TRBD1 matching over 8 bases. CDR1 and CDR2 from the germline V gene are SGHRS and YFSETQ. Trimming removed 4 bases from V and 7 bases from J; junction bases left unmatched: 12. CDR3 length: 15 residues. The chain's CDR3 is CASSAYGTGGGTQYF. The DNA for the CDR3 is TGCGCCAGCAGCGCATACGGGACAGGCGGTGGGACCCAGTACTTC.

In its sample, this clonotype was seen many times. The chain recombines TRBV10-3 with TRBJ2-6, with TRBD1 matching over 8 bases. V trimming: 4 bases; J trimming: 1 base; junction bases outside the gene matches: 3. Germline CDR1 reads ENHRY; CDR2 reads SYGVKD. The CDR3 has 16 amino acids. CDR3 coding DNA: TGTGCCATCAGTGCAGGGGGCGGTTCTGGGGCCAACGTCCTGACTTTC. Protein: CAISAGGGSGANVLTF.

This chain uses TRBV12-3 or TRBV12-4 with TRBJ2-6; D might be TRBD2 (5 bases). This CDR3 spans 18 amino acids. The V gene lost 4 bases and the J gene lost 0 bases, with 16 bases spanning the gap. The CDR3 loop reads CASSSYPDWRSGANVLTF. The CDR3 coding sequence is TGTGCCAGCAGTTCCTACCCGGACTGGCGCTCTGGGGCCAACGTCCTGACTTTC.

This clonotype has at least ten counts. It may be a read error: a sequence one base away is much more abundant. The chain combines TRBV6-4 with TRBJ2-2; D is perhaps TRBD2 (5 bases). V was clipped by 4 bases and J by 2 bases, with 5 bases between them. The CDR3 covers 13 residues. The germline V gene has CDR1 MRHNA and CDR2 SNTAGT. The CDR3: CASSGTNTGELFF. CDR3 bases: TGTGCCAGCAGTGGGACTAACACCGGGGAGCTGTTTTTT.

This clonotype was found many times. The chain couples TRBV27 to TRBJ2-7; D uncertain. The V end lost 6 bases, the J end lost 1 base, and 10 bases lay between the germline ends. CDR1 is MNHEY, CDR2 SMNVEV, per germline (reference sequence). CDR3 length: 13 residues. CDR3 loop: CASRDLNSYEQYF. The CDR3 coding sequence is TGTGCCAGCAGGGATCTGAATTCCTACGAGCAGTACTTC.

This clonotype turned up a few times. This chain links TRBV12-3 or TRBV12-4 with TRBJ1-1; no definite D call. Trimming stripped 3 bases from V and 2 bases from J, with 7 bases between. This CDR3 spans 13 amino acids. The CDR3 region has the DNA TGTGCCAGCAGTTTTGATTCCAACACTGAAGCTTTCTTT. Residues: CASSFDSNTEAFF.

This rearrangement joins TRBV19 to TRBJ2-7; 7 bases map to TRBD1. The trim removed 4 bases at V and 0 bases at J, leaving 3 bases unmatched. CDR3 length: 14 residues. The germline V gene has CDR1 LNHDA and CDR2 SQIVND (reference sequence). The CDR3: CASSKSGGSYEQYF. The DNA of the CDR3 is TGTGCCAGTAGTAAGTCAGGGGGCTCCTACGAGCAGTACTTC. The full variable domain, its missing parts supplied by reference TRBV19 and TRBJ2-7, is DGGITQSPKYLFRKEGQNVTLSCEQNLNHDAMYWYRQDPGQGLRLIYYSQIVNDFQKGDIAEGYSVSREKKESFPLTVTSAQKNPTAFYLCASSKSGGSYEQYFGPGTRLTVT.

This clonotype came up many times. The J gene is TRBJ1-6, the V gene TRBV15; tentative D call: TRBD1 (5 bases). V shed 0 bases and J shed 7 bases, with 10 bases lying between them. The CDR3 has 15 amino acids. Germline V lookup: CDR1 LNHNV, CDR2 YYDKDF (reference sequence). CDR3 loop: CATSREGRANSPLHF. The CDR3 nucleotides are TGTGCCACCAGCAGAGAGGGCAGGGCCAATTCACCCCTCCACTTT.

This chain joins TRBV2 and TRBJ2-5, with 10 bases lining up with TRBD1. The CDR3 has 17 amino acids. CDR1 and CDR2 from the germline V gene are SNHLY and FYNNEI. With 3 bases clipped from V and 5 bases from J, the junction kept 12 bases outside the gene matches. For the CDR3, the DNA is TGTGCCAGCAGTGACCCTCTCCTGACAGGGGGCTTGGAGACCCAGTACTTC. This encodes CASSDPLLTGGLETQYF.

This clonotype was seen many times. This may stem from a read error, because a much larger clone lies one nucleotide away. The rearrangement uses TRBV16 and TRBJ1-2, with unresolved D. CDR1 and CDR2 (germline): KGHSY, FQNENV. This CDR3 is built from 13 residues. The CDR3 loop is CVSSQFKGNGYTF. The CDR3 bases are TGTGTCAGCAGCCAGTTTAAAGGGAATGGCTACACCTTC.

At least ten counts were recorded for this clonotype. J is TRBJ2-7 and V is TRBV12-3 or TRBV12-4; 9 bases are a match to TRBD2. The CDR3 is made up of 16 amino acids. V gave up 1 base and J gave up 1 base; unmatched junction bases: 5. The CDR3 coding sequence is TGTGCCAGCAGTTTAGAACTAGCGGGCCTATCCTACGAGCAGTACTTC. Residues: CASSLELAGLSYEQYF.

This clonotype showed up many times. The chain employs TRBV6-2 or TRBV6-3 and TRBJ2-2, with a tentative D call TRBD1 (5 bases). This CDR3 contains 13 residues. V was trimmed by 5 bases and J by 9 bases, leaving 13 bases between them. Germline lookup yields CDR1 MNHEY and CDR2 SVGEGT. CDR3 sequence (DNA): TGTGCCAGCAGTCAGGGTTGGCGGCGGGAGCTGTTTTTT. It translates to CASSQGWRRELFF.

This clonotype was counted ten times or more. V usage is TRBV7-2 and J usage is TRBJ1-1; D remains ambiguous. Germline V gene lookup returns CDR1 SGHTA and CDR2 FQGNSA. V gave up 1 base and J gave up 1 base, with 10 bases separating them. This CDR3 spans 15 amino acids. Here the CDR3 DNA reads TGTGCCAGCAGCTTAGGAGCAGGACGGAACACTGAAGCTTTCTTT. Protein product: CASSLGAGRNTEAFF.

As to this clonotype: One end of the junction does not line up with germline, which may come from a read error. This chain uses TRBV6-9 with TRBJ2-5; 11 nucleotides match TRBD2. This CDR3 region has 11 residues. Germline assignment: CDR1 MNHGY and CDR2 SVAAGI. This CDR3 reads CASSYGTSGHF. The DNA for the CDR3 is TGTGCCAGCAGTTACGGGACTAGCGGTCACTTC.

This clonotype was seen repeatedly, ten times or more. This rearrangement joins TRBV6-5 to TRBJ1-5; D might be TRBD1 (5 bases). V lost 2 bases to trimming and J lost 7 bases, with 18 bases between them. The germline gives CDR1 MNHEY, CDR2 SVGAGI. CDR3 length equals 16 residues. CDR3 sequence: CASSYLGRQSLQPQHF. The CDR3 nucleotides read TGTGCCAGCAGTTACCTTGGGAGACAGAGCCTGCAGCCCCAGCATTTT.

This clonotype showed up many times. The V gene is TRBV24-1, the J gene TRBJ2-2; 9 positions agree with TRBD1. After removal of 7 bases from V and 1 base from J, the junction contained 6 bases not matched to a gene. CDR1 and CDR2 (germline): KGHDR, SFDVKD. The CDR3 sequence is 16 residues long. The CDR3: CATRAGTGQNTGELFF. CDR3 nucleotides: TGTGCCACCAGAGCCGGGACAGGGCAGAACACCGGGGAGCTGTTTTTT.